The T cell receptor (beta chain) under discussion was sequenced for a study of persistence of HIV-infected CD4 T cells. Study outcomes and limitations: Rare CMV-responding cells carrying HIV-1 proviruses were not analyzed separately for TCR. Compared with CD3/CD28-stimulated cells, CMV- and Gag-responding cells showed lower TCRbeta richness.

Cells were stimulated with CMV-infected fibroblast lysates at approximately 10 ug/mL. CD40L/CD69 double-negative CD45RO-high memory CD4+ T cells were collected. Points on this clone: Its antigen is currently unknown.

Sequencing used immunoSEQ version 4 in survey mode. The repertoire was sequenced with immunoSEQ multiplex PCR; TCRdb's copy has only in-frame clones and lacks some. This table holds 25,000 to 35,000 clones, more than 75% found once. This CDR3 spans 14 amino acids. Germline V gene data show CDR1 as MNHEY and CDR2 as SMNVEV (reference sequence). V gave up 6 bases and J gave up 5 bases; unmatched junction bases: 6. This sequence originates from an adult man with HIV who was CMV-seropositive. The specimen comprised CD4+ T cells sorted from PBMCs after roughly 18-hour stimulation, sampled from a patient who received antiretroviral therapy. V is TRBV27 and J is TRBJ1-1, with TRBD1 matching over 10 bases. Here the CDR3 reads CASSGDRGFTEAFF. The CDR3 DNA reads as TGTGCCAGCAGCGGGGACAGGGGTTTTACTGAAGCTTTCTTT.